Sequencing of this TCR beta chain was carried out in a study of blood T cell repertoires in COVID-19 (dated by TCRdb to about 2020). For the wider study: The collaborator samples originated in the United States, Italy and Spain and spanned the acute and convalescent phases of COVID-19. The material from the prospective study consisted of cDNA or gDNA derived from T cells, B-cell-depleted T cells, or PBMCs. Subjects who had been exposed to COVID-19, were actively infected with it, or had recovered from it provided the deeply sampled blood TCRbeta repertoires that made up the dataset. The repertoires were made available in a free public database intended to serve as a resource for research on the immune response to SARS-CoV-2. The samples were drawn from the first 160 participants of the ongoing ImmuneRACE study and from some 1,300 subjects provided by 6 global collaborators. A de-identified subject ID, COVID-19 status, age in years and sex were almost always included in the sample metadata. Where HLA class I and class II types were available, the types were taken from metadata supplied by the sample provider, not from assay-based typing. Beyond this particular receptor, the publication reports: Clinical and demographic metadata were provided uncurated, with the amount varying by source and participant.

One collaborating source in Seattle enrolled patients while the patients were actively infected and followed the patients over time throughout the course of disease. Whole blood was collected in K2EDTA tubes by collaborating institutions according to the institutions' own protocols. For TCRbeta analysis, collaborators shipped samples in one of three forms: frozen whole blood, isolated PBMCs, or DNA extracted from either of those sample types. In its sample, this clone was seen once. The antigen it binds to is not known. Base qualities were left out, and no much larger clone turns up one base away. The CDR3 has 15 amino acids, counting the end cysteine and phenylalanine. Of all the DNA, just the CDR3 is kept, 45 bases in frame from base 1. The V end gives up 4 bases and the J end 6 bases, leaving 9 bases in the junction not matched to a gene. CDR1 and CDR2 were assigned from the germline V gene as SGDLS and YYNGEE.

The immunoSEQ Assay, a bias-controlled multiplex PCR, was used to amplify TCRbeta CDR3 regions from genomic DNA. As for the original processing: Within the assay, amplification of reference gene primers was used to estimate how many nucleated cells each sample contained. To quantify the absolute abundance of each unique TCRbeta CDR3 rearrangement, sequence reads were collapsed and filtered. Productive Simpson clonality was computed per sample as the square root of Simpson's diversity index over productive rearrangements. The clones in this table, taken by TCRdb from immuneACCESS, are in-frame only. Not every clone is retained; where verified, under half of the shortfall comes from an unresolved V gene, and the cause of the rest is unknown. Clonal size and the V and J genes are those of that table, whereas D and trimming came from the DNA. The sample profile shows about 170,000 clones; approximately 84% of them were found once. The ten largest clonotypes hold about 2.7% of the sample.

Recombination joined TRBV9 with TRBJ2-1, and 8 bases in between align with TRBD2. The sequence was obtained from a woman of 80 years or more with COVID-19, enrolled during active disease. What was sequenced was peripheral blood. CDR3 sequence: CASSPQRGPPNEQFF. The nucleotide sequence is TGTGCCAGCAGCCCGCAGCGGGGGCCCCCCAATGAGCAGTTCTTC.